A single sample is the source of the 23 T cell receptor beta chains below, sequenced in a study of graft-versus-host responses after intestinal transplantation. Assay: immunoSEQ multiplex PCR; the TCRdb copy retains only in-frame clones and omits some. The sample consists of 62,000 or so clones, 90% of them appearing once. The antigens these receptors bind are not known. The specimen comprised unstimulated CD8+ T cells sorted from spleen or lymph node cells, sampled before transplant. The receptors here all came from a human donor who was the organ donor for an intestinal transplant.

This chain connects TRBV4-3 to TRBJ2-7, with 7 positions matching TRBD1. Germline CDR1 reads LGHNA; CDR2 reads YSLEER. The CDR3 contains 17 residues. V dropped 0 bases and J dropped 1; count of bases not matched to a gene: 9. CDR3 amino acids: CASSQDIGETGSYEQYF. CDR3 coding DNA: TGCGCCAGCAGCCAAGATATTGGAGAGACAGGGTCCTACGAGCAGTACTTC.

This rearrangement joins TRBV7-9 to TRBJ2-3; perhaps TRBD2 as D (6 bases). CDR1 is SEHNR, CDR2 FQNEAQ, per germline (reference sequence). Deletions cut 5 bases from V and 3 bases from J, with 9 bases between. The CDR3 extends over 13 amino acids. The CDR3 sequence is CASSVGRTDTQYF. Written as DNA, the CDR3 is TGTGCCAGCAGCGTAGGGAGGACAGATACGCAGTATTTT.

The V call is TRBV4-2, the J call TRBJ2-3, with D perhaps matching TRBD2 (6 bases). Germline V gene lookup returns CDR1 LGHNA and CDR2 YNFKEQ. CDR3 size: 18 residues. V was clipped by 0 bases and J by 2 bases, with 18 bases between them. Here the CDR3 DNA reads TGTGCCAGCAGCCAAGAAACGGGGGTCGAGCGGTACACAGATACGCAGTATTTT. Protein product: CASSQETGVERYTDTQYF.

The genes are TRBV5-1 and TRBJ1-4; D ambiguous. The length of the CDR3 is 14 residues. CDR1 is SGHRS, CDR2 YFSETQ, per germline. Trimming took 3 bases from V and 0 from J, leaving 6 bases between them. The CDR3 DNA is TGCGCCAGCAGCTGGAGTGCAACTAATGAAAAACTGTTTTTT. This translates into CASSWSATNEKLFF.

The genes are TRBV4-1 and TRBJ2-1; 12 bases fit TRBD2. The CDR3 consists of 15 residues. The trim removed 0 bases at V and 12 bases at J, leaving 6 bases unmatched. CDR1 MGHRA and CDR2 YSYEKL come from the germline V gene. The CDR3 here is CASSQDATSGSGQFF. CDR3 nucleotide sequence: TGCGCCAGCAGCCAAGATGCGACTAGCGGGAGTGGGCAGTTCTTC.

The J gene is TRBJ2-7, the V gene TRBV5-1; 7 bases are a match to TRBD2. The CDR3 runs to 14 residues. V shed 3 bases, J shed 5 bases, and the junction held 8 bases outside the gene matches. CDR1 is SGHRS and CDR2 is YFSETQ in the germline V gene. The DNA of the CDR3 is TGCGCCAGCAGCTGGAGCCGGGAGGCCCACGAGCAGTACTTC. This sequence encodes CASSWSREAHEQYF.

This clone was counted a few times. This chain uses TRBV27 with TRBJ2-1, with 7 bases identical to TRBD1. Trimming took 4 bases from V and 8 from J; bases not matched to a gene: 14. Per germline, CDR1 MNHEY and CDR2 SMNVEV (reference sequence). The CDR3 length is 16 residues. This chain's CDR3 is CASSSRLPLDRDEQFF. CDR3 sequence (DNA): TGTGCCAGCAGTTCCCGACTACCCCTAGACAGGGATGAGCAGTTCTTC.

This chain uses TRBV29-1 with TRBJ1-1; 7 bases match TRBD1. Per the germline V gene, CDR1 is SQVTM and CDR2 is ANQGSEA. This CDR3 has 16 amino acids. J was trimmed by 4 bases and V by 6 bases; bases with no gene match: 17. The CDR3 DNA reads as TGCAGCGTGAGAGCTGGGACAGACCCTTTGGGCACTGAAGCTTTCTTT. Protein sequence: CSVRAGTDPLGTEAFF.

In its sample, this clone was seen a few times. This chain joins TRBV6-6 and TRBJ2-7, with TRBD2 matching over 13 bases. J was trimmed by 5 bases and V by 6 bases; bases with no gene match: 4. Germline V gives CDR1 MNHNY, CDR2 SVGAGI (reference sequence). This CDR3 is built from 14 residues. The CDR3 region has the DNA TGTGCCAGCAGCTCACTAGCGGGAGGGGACGAGCAGTACTTC. Amino acids: CASSSLAGGDEQYF.

The genes are TRBV5-4 and TRBJ2-7; 14 bases are shared with TRBD2. Trimming at V came to 3 bases and at J to 2 bases, leaving 7 bases not matched to a gene. The CDR3 has 17 residues. CDR1 and CDR2 (germline): SGHNT, YYREEE (reference sequence). The CDR3 sequence is CASSSRLAGGPAYEQYF. CDR3 in DNA: TGTGCCAGCAGCTCACGACTAGCGGGAGGGCCGGCCTACGAGCAGTACTTC. The full variable domain, its missing parts supplied by reference TRBV5-4 and TRBJ2-7, is ETGVTQSPTHLIKTRGQQVTLRCSSQSGHNTVSWYQQALGQGPQFIFQYYREEENGRGNFPPRFSGLQFPNYSSELNVNALELDDSALYLCASSSRLAGGPAYEQYFGPGTRLTVT.

The V gene is TRBV2, the J gene TRBJ2-7; 7 positions match TRBD1. The ends lost 7 bases at V and 0 bases at J; junction bases unmatched: 6. This CDR3 is built from 14 residues. Germline CDR1 and CDR2: SNHLY and FYNNEI. The CDR3 loop is CASKDRPSSYEQYF. The CDR3 DNA is TGTGCCAGCAAGGACAGGCCGAGCTCCTACGAGCAGTACTTC.

The V gene is TRBV28, the J gene TRBJ1-5, with D uncertain. Germline V gene sequence: CDR1 MDHEN, CDR2 SYDVKM. The CDR3 runs 15 residues. V was shortened by 3 bases and J by 0 bases, with 9 bases between the two germline ends. The CDR3 is CASSFIRSSNQPQHF. The CDR3 DNA reads TGTGCCAGCAGTTTCATAAGGAGTAGCAATCAGCCCCAGCATTTT.

V and J are TRBV11-2 and TRBJ2-6; 10 bases line up with TRBD1. The CDR3 has 16 residues. Trimming took 3 bases from V and 3 from J; bases not matched to a gene: 2. Germline assignment: CDR1 SGHAT and CDR2 FQNNGV. CDR3 DNA sequence: TGTGCCAGCAGCTTGACAGGGGGCTATGGGGCCAACGTCCTGACTTTC. It codes for CASSLTGGYGANVLTF.

The CDR3 DNA reads as TGCGCCAGCAGCTTGGGAGGGAGAGATACGCAGTATTTT. This sequence encodes CASSLGGRDTQYF. The gene calls are TRBV5-1 and TRBJ2-3; possibly TRBD2 for D (5 bases). V was clipped by 0 bases and J by 5 bases, with 7 bases between them. The CDR3 is 13 residues long. Germline V gives CDR1 SGHRS, CDR2 YFSETQ.

This chain links TRBV27 with TRBJ2-7; 8 positions agree with TRBD1. The CDR3 spans 15 residues. V dropped 6 bases and J dropped 3; count of bases not matched to a gene: 10. Germline-derived CDR1 and CDR2 are MNHEY and SMNVEV (reference sequence). The CDR3: CASRPVQGANYEQYF. The CDR3 DNA sequence: TGTGCCAGCAGACCAGTGCAGGGGGCTAACTACGAGCAGTACTTC.

A single count supports this clone. CDR3 region: CASSVGGQRIRETQYF. The CDR3 bases are TGTGCCAGCAGCGTAGGGGGGCAGAGGATTAGGGAGACCCAGTACTTC. The chain combines TRBV9 with TRBJ2-5; D may be TRBD1 (6 bases). The CDR3 runs 16 residues. V was trimmed by 0 bases and J by 5 bases, leaving 17 bases between them. The germline CDR1 and CDR2 sequences are SGDLS and YYNGEE.

The chain employs TRBV6-1 and TRBJ1-3, with no clear D. Germline CDR1 is MNHNS and CDR2 is SASEGT. The CDR3 has 15 amino acids. V lost 0 bases to trimming and J lost 0 bases, with 6 bases between them. The CDR3 protein is CASSEAAGSGNTIYF. The CDR3 DNA is TGTGCCAGCAGTGAAGCGGCGGGCTCTGGAAACACCATATATTTT.

The genes are TRBV4-1 and TRBJ2-1; TRBD2 agrees at 11 bases. Germline trimming cut 5 bases from V and 6 bases from J; bases unmatched to any gene: 6. The CDR3 is made up of 15 amino acids. Looked up from germline, CDR1 is MGHRA and CDR2 is YSYEKL. CDR3 in amino acids: CASSATSGSVNEQFF. CDR3 bases: TGCGCCAGCAGCGCCACTAGCGGGAGTGTCAATGAGCAGTTCTTC.

Details on this clone: Other DNA sequences within the sample encode an identical CDR3. CDR3 DNA: TGTGCCAGCAGGGGAGGGACTTCCTACGAGCAGTACTTC. It yields the protein CASRGGTSYEQYF. V gene TRBV2 combines with J gene TRBJ2-7; 7 positions agree with TRBD2. CDR1 is SNHLY and CDR2 is FYNNEI in the germline V gene. V lost 6 bases and J lost 1; bases outside the gene matches: 3. The length of the CDR3 is 13 residues. Based on the CDR3 plus reference TRBV2 and TRBJ2-7, the full variable domain is EPEVTQTPSHQVTQMGQEVILRCVPISNHLYFYWYRQILGQKVEFLVSFYNNEISEKSEIFDDQFSVERPDGSNFTLKIRSTKLEDSAMYFCASRGGTSYEQYFGPGTRLTVT.

The chain combines TRBV7-8 with TRBJ2-7, with TRBD2 identical over 10 bases. J was trimmed by 6 bases and V by 1 base; bases with no gene match: 6. There are 15 residues in the CDR3. Germline-derived CDR1 and CDR2 are SGHVS and FQNEAQ. CDR3 DNA: TGTGCCAGCAGCTTAGTTCAAGCGGGAGGGCCCGAGCAGTACTTC. Translated, it gives CASSLVQAGGPEQYF.

This chain connects TRBV7-2 to TRBJ2-1; D is ambiguous. CDR3 length: 18 residues. The germline V and J ends were trimmed by 1 base and 0 bases, with 16 bases remaining between them. The germline V gene has CDR1 SGHTA and CDR2 FQGNSA. CDR3 in DNA: TGTGCCAGCAGCTTAGATGTGCTAGTCTGGAGCTCCTACAATGAGCAGTTCTTC. Amino acid sequence: CASSLDVLVWSSYNEQFF.

The chain employs TRBV9 and TRBJ2-7; 11 nucleotides line up with TRBD2. Trimming at V came to 3 bases and at J to 3 bases, leaving 2 bases not matched to a gene. CDR3 length: 14 amino acids. In germline, CDR1 is SGDLS, CDR2 YYNGEE. DNA for the CDR3: TGTGCCAGCAGCGCGACTAGCGGGAACTACGAGCAGTACTTC. This codes for CASSATSGNYEQYF.

The chain employs TRBV7-9 and TRBJ2-5, with 10 positions matching TRBD1. Germline assignment: CDR1 SEHNR and CDR2 FQNEAQ (reference sequence). V shed 5 bases and J 3 bases; nucleotides not matched to a gene: 9. There are 16 residues in the CDR3. The CDR3 protein is CASSRRQGALEETQYF. For the CDR3, the DNA is TGTGCCAGCAGCCGACGACAGGGGGCGCTGGAAGAGACCCAGTACTTC. Filled out from reference TRBV7-9 and TRBJ2-5, the complete variable domain reads DTGVSQNPRHKITKRGQNVTFRCDPISEHNRLYWYRQTLGQGPEFLTYFQNEAQLEKSRLLSDRFSAERPKGSFSTLEIQRTEQGDSAMYLCASSRRQGALEETQYFGPGTRLLVL.